The T cell receptor beta chain under discussion was sequenced for a study of cytomegalovirus exposure and HLA in healthy donors. The V and J ends lost 0 bases and 2 bases respectively, with 6 bases between them. The CDR3 consists of 14 residues. Germline V gene lookup returns CDR1 SGHDT and CDR2 YYEEEE. The PCR ran on 60 Vbeta and 13 Jbeta primers. This table comes from immunoSEQ multiplex PCR, and its TCRdb copy is limited to in-frame clones, with some not included. Of 55,000 or so clones in the sample, around 82% are singletons; the top ten hold about 1.5%. This receptor was taken from a female donor in good health and CMV-seronegative. The specimen sequenced was PBMCs. V is TRBV5-6 and J is TRBJ1-3, with D maybe TRBD1 (5 bases). Written as DNA, the CDR3 is TGTGCCAGCAGCTTGGTCAGGGCTGGAAACACCATATATTTT. It yields the protein CASSLVRAGNTIYF.